The 23 T cell receptor beta chains in this list originate from one sample, sequenced in a study of T cell repertoires in cytomegalovirus infection. One entry per CDR3 protein, called by TCRdb with MiXCR from the reads. Of fewer than 200,000 distinct CDR3 sequences in the sample, roughly 20% are singletons; the top ten hold less than 3.5%. Sequenced input: PBMCs. Receptors were obtained from a human donor in good health (CMV status not recorded). Some clones in this sample may be carry-over from other donors' samples.

The chain recombines TRBV7-8 with TRBJ1-5, with 8 nucleotides matching TRBD1. CDR1 and CDR2 (germline): SGHVS, FQNEAQ. The CDR3 loop spans 16 amino acids. V was pared by 1 base and J by 6 bases, with 8 bases of the junction left unmatched. The CDR3 coding sequence is TGTGCCAGCAGCTTAGATCGGCAGGGGGCCGGTCAGCCCCAGCATTTT. It yields the protein CASSLDRQGAGQPQHF.

In its sample, this clonotype was seen many times. The genes are TRBV7-8 and TRBJ2-5; 7 bases match TRBD2. Germline V gene data show CDR1 as SGHVS and CDR2 as FQNEAQ. V was pared by 7 bases and J by 4 bases, with 9 bases of the junction left unmatched. This CDR3 spans 14 amino acids. In DNA form, the CDR3 reads TGTGCCAGCACCCGGGGAAAGCGGGGAGAGACCCAGTACTTC. As protein: CASTRGKRGETQYF.

This clonotype was recorded many times. The V and J genes are TRBV7-3 and TRBJ2-2; TRBD1 or TRBD2 may be the D gene (5 bases each). Germline CDR1 reads SGHTA; CDR2 reads FQGTGA. V was shortened by 3 bases and J by 1 base, with 9 bases between the two germline ends. The CDR3 contains 15 residues. CDR3 in amino acids: CASSLGPWNTGELFF. The CDR3 region has the DNA TGTGCCAGCAGCTTGGGACCGTGGAACACCGGGGAGCTGTTTTTT.

This clonotype showed up many times. The V and J genes are TRBV12-3 or TRBV12-4 and TRBJ1-5; the D is unclear. Trimming took off 5 bases at V and 2 bases at J, with 7 bases between the two ends. This CDR3 is 13 amino acids long. In nucleotides, the CDR3 is TGTGCCAGCAGTCCCCAGCGCAATCAGCCCCAGCATTTT. Protein: CASSPQRNQPQHF.

This clonotype was recorded at least ten times. The rearrangement joins TRBV7-2 to TRBJ1-1; 9 nucleotides match TRBD1. The CDR3 is 13 amino acids. Germline V gene sequence: CDR1 SGHTA, CDR2 FQGNSA. Germline trimming cut 4 bases from V and 12 bases from J; bases unmatched to any gene: 9. CDR3 in amino acids: CASSSLAGQGTFF. CDR3 sequence (DNA): TGTGCCAGCAGCTCTTTAGCGGGACAGGGAACTTTCTTT.

The sample holds many counts of this clonotype. This chain uses TRBV19 with TRBJ2-3; the match to TRBD2 covers 12 bases. Germline values: CDR1 LNHDA, CDR2 SQIVND (reference sequence). V shed 4 bases, J shed 0 bases, and the junction held 2 bases outside the gene matches. The CDR3 length is 16 residues. CDR3 amino acids: CASSRLAGASTDTQYF. The CDR3 DNA reads as TGTGCCAGTAGTAGACTAGCGGGGGCTAGCACAGATACGCAGTATTTT.

The chain uses TRBV12-3 or TRBV12-4 and TRBJ1-1; 7 bases match TRBD1. The CDR3 is 14 residues long. With V trimmed by 3 bases and J by 7 bases, 8 bases remained unmatched. CDR3 coding DNA: TGTGCCAGCAGTTTCGACGCCAGGGGGGGTGAAGCTTTCTTT. It encodes CASSFDARGGEAFF.

This clonotype has just a few counts. J is TRBJ2-7 and V is TRBV20-1; perhaps TRBD1 as D (5 bases). The CDR3 length is 14 residues. V lost 1 base, J lost 2 bases, and 12 bases lay in between. Germline assignment: CDR1 DFQATT and CDR2 SNEGSKA (reference sequence). The CDR3 sequence is CSARGDSYPYEQYF. The CDR3 DNA is TGCAGTGCTAGAGGAGACAGTTACCCCTACGAGCAGTACTTC.

The rearrangement joins TRBV7-2 to TRBJ2-2; TRBD1 matches 12 bases. Germline V gene lookup returns CDR1 SGHTA and CDR2 FQGNSA. This CDR3 is 15 amino acids long. The J segment lost 7 bases and the V segment lost 6 bases, leaving 6 bases of the junction unmatched. CDR3 loop: CASRPGQGAGGELFF. In DNA, the CDR3 is TGTGCCAGCAGACCGGGACAGGGGGCCGGCGGGGAGCTGTTTTTT.

This clonotype occurred many times. The chain carries TRBV7-8 and TRBJ1-6; D is uncertain. In germline, CDR1 is SGHVS, CDR2 FQNEAQ. There are 14 residues in the CDR3. Trimming left V 5 bases short and J 10 bases short, with 15 bases between. CDR3 loop: CASSPDGDSSPLHF. DNA of the CDR3: TGTGCCAGCAGCCCAGACGGTGATTCGTCACCCCTCCACTTT.

This sequence joins TRBV20-1 and TRBJ2-3; D is ambiguous. This CDR3 spans 16 amino acids. Germline CDR1 DFQATT, CDR2 SNEGSKA (reference sequence). V was cut by 0 bases and J by 6 bases, with 19 bases left in between. The CDR3 DNA reads as TGCAGTGCTAGAGATCTTGGGAACGGACCAGAGGATACGCAGTATTTT. Protein product: CSARDLGNGPEDTQYF.

This clonotype was recorded a few times. The gene calls are TRBV7-9 and TRBJ2-5, with 16 bases that match TRBD2. The CDR3 extends over 20 amino acids. V dropped 1 base and J dropped 7; count of bases not matched to a gene: 15. In germline, CDR1 is SEHNR, CDR2 FQNEAQ (reference sequence). The CDR3 protein is CASSLETLGLAGGPRGTQYF. For the CDR3, the DNA is TGTGCCAGCAGCTTAGAAACCCTGGGACTAGCGGGAGGGCCTCGGGGGACCCAGTACTTC.

This clonotype was counted many times. The chain links TRBV12-3 or TRBV12-4 to TRBJ2-3, with D uncertain. The CDR3 has 17 amino acids. Deletions cut 5 bases from V and 0 bases from J, with 18 bases between. The CDR3 sequence: CASSPTLWGMSTDTQYF. CDR3 in DNA: TGTGCCAGCAGTCCCACCTTATGGGGTATGAGCACAGATACGCAGTATTTT.

On this clonotype: A much larger clone lies one base from this, so it may be a read error. The chain links TRBV7-2 to TRBJ2-3; 7 nucleotides line up with TRBD2. The germline CDR1 and CDR2 sequences are SGHTA and FQGNSA. The trim removed 0 bases at V and 5 bases at J, leaving 2 bases unmatched. The CDR3 runs to 14 residues. For the CDR3, the DNA is TGTGCCAGCAGCTTAGCGGGAGGGGTAGATACGCAGTATTTT. As protein: CASSLAGGVDTQYF.

This clonotype was seen repeatedly, ten times or more. The genes are TRBV7-2 and TRBJ2-1, with TRBD2 matching over 7 bases. Germline V gene data show CDR1 as SGHTA and CDR2 as FQGNSA. The junction had 4 bases not matched to a gene; V was cut back by 2 bases and J by 9 bases. The CDR3 totals 13 residues. CDR3 amino acids: CASSLKRLAEQFF. CDR3 bases: TGTGCCAGCAGCTTAAAAAGACTAGCTGAGCAGTTCTTC.

At least ten counts were recorded for this clonotype. V is TRBV7-2 and J is TRBJ1-2; D uncertain. The CDR3 has 14 residues. Germline V gene sequence: CDR1 SGHTA, CDR2 FQGNSA. The V and J ends lost 1 base and 8 bases respectively, with 14 bases between them. CDR3 nucleotide sequence: TGTGCCAGCAGCTTAGGGGTTATTTTCGAGGGCTACACCTTC. Its protein is CASSLGVIFEGYTF.

J is TRBJ1-1 and V is TRBV29-1; D is ambiguous. Germline CDR1 is SQVTM and CDR2 is ANQGSEA. Trimming took off 7 bases at V and 0 bases at J, with 9 bases between the two ends. The length of the CDR3 is 12 residues. CDR3 nucleotide sequence: TGCAGCGCCCGCCGGATGAACACTGAAGCTTTCTTT. This sequence encodes CSARRMNTEAFF.

This clonotype was counted between two and nine times. The CDR3 spells CASTQESGWGEQYF. DNA of the CDR3: TGTGCCAGCACACAGGAGTCCGGGTGGGGGGAGCAGTACTTC. The J gene is TRBJ2-7, the V gene TRBV11-2, with D perhaps given as TRBD1 or TRBD2 (5 bases each). Trimming cost V 7 bases and J 7 bases, with 20 bases left between them. Per germline, CDR1 SGHAT and CDR2 FQNNGV. The CDR3 extends over 14 amino acids.

This chain uses TRBV29-1 with TRBJ1-2; 8 bases match TRBD1. CDR3 length: 17 residues. Germline V lookup: CDR1 SQVTM, CDR2 ANQGSEA. J gave up 4 bases and V 1 base, and 14 bases lay outside the gene matches. The CDR3 sequence: CSVEGLGGQGALYGYTF. Here the CDR3 DNA reads TGCAGCGTTGAAGGACTTGGGGGTCAGGGGGCCCTCTATGGCTACACCTTC.

This clonotype has a count of ten or more. V and J are TRBV11-3 and TRBJ2-1; weak D call: TRBD2 (6 bases). The V gene lost 5 bases and the J gene lost 8 bases, with 28 bases spanning the gap. The CDR3 spans 18 residues. CDR1 and CDR2 from the germline V gene are SGHNT and YENEEA. CDR3 nucleotides: TGTGCCAGCAGCGGGACGATCCGGGGCCAGCACAGGAGGGATGAGCAGTTCTTC. This encodes CASSGTIRGQHRRDEQFF.

This chain uses TRBV6-2 or TRBV6-3 with TRBJ2-4, with 8 nucleotides matching TRBD1. With 6 bases clipped from V and 7 bases from J, the junction kept 8 bases outside the gene matches. Germline CDR1 is MNHEY and CDR2 is SVGEGT. This CDR3 spans 14 amino acids. CDR3 sequence (DNA): TGTGCCAGCAGATCAGGGGGCCGCTGGAACATTCAGTACTTC. Translating it yields CASRSGGRWNIQYF.

This clonotype was detected only a few times. The chain couples TRBV10-3 to TRBJ2-1; D not resolved. V gave up 6 bases and J gave up 3 bases, with 6 bases separating them. Germline values: CDR1 ENHRY, CDR2 SYGVKD. There are 12 residues in the CDR3. CDR3 bases: TGTGCCATCAGGGAGAGCTACAATGAGCAGTTCTTC. It translates to CAIRESYNEQFF.

This clonotype has a count of ten or more. At one boundary the junction diverges from the germline segment, which might be a read error. The rearrangement joins TRBV7-9 to TRBJ2-1; D call uncertain. The V gene's germline CDR1 is SEHNR and CDR2 FQNEAQ (reference sequence). The length of the CDR3 is 10 residues. The DNA for the CDR3 is TGTGCCAGCAGCTACTATGAGCAGTTCTTC. Amino acid sequence: CASSYYEQFF. The full variable domain, in which reference TRBV7-9 and TRBJ2-1 provide the parts outside the CDR3, is DTGVSQNPRHKITKRGQNVTFRCDPISEHNRLYWYRQTLGQGPEFLTYFQNEAQLEKSRLLSDRFSAERPKGSFSTLEIQRTEQGDSAMYLCASSYYEQFFGPGTRLTVL.